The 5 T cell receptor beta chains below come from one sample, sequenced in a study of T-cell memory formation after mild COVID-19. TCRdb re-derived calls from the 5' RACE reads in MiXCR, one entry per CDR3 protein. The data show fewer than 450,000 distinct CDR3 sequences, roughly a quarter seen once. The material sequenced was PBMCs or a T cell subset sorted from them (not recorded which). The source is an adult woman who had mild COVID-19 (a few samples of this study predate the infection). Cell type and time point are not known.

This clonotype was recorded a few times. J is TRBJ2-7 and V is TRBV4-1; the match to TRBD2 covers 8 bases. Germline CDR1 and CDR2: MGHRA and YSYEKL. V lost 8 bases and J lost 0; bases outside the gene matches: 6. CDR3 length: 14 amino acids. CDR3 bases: TGCGCCAGCCGACTAGCGCCCAGCTCCTACGAGCAGTACTTC. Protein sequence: CASRLAPSSYEQYF.

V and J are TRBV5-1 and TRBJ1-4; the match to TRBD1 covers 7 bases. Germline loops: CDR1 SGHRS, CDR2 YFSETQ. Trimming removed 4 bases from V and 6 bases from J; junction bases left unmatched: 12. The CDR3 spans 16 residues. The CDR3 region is CASSDATGVGDEKLFF. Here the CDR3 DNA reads TGCGCCAGCAGCGACGCCACAGGGGTGGGCGATGAAAAACTGTTTTTT.

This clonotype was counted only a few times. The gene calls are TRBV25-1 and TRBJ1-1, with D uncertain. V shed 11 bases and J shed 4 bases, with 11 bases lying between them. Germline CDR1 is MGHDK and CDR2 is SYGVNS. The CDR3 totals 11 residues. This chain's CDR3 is CASREGTEAFF. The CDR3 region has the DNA TGTGCCTCTAGGGAGGGCACTGAAGCTTTCTTT.

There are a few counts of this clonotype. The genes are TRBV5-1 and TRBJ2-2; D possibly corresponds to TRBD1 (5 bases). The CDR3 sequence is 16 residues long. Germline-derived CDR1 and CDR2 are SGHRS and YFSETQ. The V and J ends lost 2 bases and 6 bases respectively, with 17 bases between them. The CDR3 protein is CASSLSLQGVAGELFF. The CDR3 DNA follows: TGCGCCAGCAGCTTAAGCCTCCAAGGGGTTGCCGGGGAGCTGTTTTTT.

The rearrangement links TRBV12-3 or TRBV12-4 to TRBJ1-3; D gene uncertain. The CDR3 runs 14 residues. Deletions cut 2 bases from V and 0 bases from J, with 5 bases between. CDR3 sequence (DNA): TGTGCCAGCAGTTTAATCAGCTCTGGAAACACCATATATTTT. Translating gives CASSLISSGNTIYF.